This T cell receptor (beta chain) is from a study of blood T cell repertoires in COVID-19. The germline CDR1 and CDR2 sequences are MNHEY and SVGAGI. Trimming took 5 bases from V and 2 from J, leaving 13 bases between them. There are 15 residues in the CDR3. In the authors' workflow: Reference gene primers were amplified, and this amplification served to estimate nucleated cell counts. Clones were sequenced by immunoSEQ multiplex PCR, and TCRdb holds only the in-frame ones, with some missing. Clone size and V and J calls were adopted from that table, with D and trimming inferred from the DNA. Among roughly 200,000 clones listed, around nine tenths were seen once.

Sequencing input: peripheral blood. The genes are TRBV6-5 and TRBJ1-3; D remains ambiguous. The receptor was derived from a man aged 60-69 years who had recovered from COVID-19. The CDR3 loop reads CASSITASAGNTIYF. CDR3 coding DNA: TGTGCCAGCAGTATAACAGCTTCTGCTGGAAACACCATATATTTT.